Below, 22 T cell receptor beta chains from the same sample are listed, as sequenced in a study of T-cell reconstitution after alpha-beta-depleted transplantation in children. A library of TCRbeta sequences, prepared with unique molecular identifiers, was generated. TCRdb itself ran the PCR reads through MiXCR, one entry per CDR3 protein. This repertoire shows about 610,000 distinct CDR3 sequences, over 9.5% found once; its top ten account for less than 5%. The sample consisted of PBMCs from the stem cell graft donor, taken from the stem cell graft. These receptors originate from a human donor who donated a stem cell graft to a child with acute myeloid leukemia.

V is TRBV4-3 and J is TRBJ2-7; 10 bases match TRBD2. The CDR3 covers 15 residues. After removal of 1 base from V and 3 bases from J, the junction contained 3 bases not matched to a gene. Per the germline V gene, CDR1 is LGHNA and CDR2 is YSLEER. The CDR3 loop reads CASSQVASGSYEQYF. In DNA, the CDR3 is TGCGCCAGCAGCCAAGTGGCTAGCGGGAGCTACGAGCAGTACTTC.

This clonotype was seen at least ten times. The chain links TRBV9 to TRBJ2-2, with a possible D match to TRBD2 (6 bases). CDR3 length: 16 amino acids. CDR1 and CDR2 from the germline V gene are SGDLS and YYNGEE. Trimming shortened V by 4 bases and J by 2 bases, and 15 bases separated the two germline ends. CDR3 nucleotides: TGTGCCAGCAGCTATCAGAGGCGGGGCAACACCGGGGAGCTGTTTTTT. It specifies CASSYQRRGNTGELFF.

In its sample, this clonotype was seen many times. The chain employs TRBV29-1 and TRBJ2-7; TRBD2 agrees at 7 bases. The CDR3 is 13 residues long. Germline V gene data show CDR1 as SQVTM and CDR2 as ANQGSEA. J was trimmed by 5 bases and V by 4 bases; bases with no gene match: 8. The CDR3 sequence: CSVVGGSSNEQYF. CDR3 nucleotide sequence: TGCAGCGTTGTGGGCGGGAGTAGCAACGAGCAGTACTTC.

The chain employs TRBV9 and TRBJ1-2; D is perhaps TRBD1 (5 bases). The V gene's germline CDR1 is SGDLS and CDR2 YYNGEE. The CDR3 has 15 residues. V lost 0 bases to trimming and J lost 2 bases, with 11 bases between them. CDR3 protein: CASSVGQGGNYGYTF. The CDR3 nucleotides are TGTGCCAGCAGCGTAGGCCAGGGTGGCAACTATGGCTACACCTTC.

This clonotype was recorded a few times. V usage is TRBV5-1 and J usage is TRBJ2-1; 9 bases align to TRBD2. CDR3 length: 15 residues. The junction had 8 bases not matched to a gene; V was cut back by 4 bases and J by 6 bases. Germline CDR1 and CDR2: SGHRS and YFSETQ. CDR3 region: CASSPGTSRFNEQFF. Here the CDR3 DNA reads TGCGCCAGCAGCCCCGGGACTAGCCGATTCAATGAGCAGTTCTTC.

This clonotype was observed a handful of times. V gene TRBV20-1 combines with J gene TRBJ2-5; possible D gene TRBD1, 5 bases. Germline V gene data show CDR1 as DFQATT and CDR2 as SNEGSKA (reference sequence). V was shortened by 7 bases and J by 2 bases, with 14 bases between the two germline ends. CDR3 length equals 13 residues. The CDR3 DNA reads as TGCAGTGTCACTCAGGGTGGGCAAGAGACCCAGTACTTC. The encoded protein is CSVTQGGQETQYF.

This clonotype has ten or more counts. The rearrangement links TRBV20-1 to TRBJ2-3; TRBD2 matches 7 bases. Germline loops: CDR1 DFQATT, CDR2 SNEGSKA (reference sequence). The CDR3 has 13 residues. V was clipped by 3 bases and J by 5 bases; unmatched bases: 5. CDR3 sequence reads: CSASGGRGDTQYF. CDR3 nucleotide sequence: TGCAGTGCTAGTGGCGGGAGAGGAGATACGCAGTATTTT.

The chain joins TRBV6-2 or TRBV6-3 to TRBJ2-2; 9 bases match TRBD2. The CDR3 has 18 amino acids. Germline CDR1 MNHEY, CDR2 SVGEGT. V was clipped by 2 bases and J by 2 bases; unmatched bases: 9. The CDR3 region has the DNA TGTGCCAGCAGTTACCCAAAAGGACTAGCGCAAAACACCGGGGAGCTGTTTTTT. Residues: CASSYPKGLAQNTGELFF.

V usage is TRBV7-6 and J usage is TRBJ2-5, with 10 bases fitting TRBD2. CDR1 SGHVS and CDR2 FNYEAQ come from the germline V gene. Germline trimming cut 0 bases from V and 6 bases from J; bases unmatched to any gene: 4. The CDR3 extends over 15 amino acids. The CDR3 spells CASSLAGTSDQTQYF. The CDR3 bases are TGTGCCAGCAGCTTAGCTGGGACTAGCGATCAGACCCAGTACTTC. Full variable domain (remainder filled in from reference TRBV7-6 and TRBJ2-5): GAGVSQSPRYKVTKRGQDVALRCDPISGHVSLYWYRQALGQGPEFLTYFNYEAQQDKSGLPNDRFSAERPEGSISTLTIQRTEQRDSAMYRCASSLAGTSDQTQYFGPGTRLLVL.

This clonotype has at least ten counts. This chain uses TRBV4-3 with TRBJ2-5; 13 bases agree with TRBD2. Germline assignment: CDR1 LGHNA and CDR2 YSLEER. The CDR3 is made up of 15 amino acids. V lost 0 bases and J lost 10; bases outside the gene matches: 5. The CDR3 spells CASSQDGTSGTLQYF. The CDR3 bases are TGCGCCAGCAGCCAAGACGGGACTAGCGGGACCCTCCAGTACTTC.

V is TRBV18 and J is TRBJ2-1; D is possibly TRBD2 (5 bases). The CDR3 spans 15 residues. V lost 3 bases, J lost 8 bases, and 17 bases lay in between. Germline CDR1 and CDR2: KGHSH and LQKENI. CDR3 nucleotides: TGTGCCAGCTCACCGAAAGGGCCGGGGATCCATGAGCAGTTCTTC. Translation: CASSPKGPGIHEQFF.

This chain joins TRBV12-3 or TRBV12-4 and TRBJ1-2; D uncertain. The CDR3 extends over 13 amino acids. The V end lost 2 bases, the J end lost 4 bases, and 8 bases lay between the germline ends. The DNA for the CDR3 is TGTGCCAGCAGTTTATGGCGGACCTATGGCTACACCTTC. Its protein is CASSLWRTYGYTF.

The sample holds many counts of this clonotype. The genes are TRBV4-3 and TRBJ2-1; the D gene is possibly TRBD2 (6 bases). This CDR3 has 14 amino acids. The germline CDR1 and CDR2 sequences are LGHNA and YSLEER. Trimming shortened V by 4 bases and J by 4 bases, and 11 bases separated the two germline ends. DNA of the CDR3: TGCGCCAGCAGCCCTTACCGGGAGTACAATGAGCAGTTCTTC. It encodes CASSPYREYNEQFF.

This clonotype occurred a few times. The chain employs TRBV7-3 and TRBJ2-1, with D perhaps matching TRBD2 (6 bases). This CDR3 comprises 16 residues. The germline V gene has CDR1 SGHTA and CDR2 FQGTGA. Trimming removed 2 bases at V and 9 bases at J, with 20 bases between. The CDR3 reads CASSLRTGAPPREQFF. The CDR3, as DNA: TGTGCCAGCAGCTTACGGACGGGAGCTCCTCCCCGTGAGCAGTTCTTC. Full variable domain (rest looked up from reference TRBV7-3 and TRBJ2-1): GAGVSQTPSNKVTEKGKYVELRCDPISGHTALYWYRQSLGQGPEFLIYFQGTGAADDSGLPNDRFFAVRPEGSVSTLKIQRTERGDSAVYLCASSLRTGAPPREQFFGPGTRLTVL.

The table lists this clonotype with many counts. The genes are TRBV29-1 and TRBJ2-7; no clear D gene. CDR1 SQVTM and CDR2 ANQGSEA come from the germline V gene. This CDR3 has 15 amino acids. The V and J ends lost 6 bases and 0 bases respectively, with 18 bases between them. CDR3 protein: CSVVSQQEPSYEQYF. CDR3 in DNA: TGCAGCGTCGTATCACAGCAGGAGCCCTCCTACGAGCAGTACTTC.

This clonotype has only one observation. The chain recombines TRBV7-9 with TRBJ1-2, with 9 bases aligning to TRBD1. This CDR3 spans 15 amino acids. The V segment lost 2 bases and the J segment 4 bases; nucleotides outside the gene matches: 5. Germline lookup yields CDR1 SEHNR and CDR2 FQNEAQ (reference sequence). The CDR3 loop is CASSLSGTGTYGYTF. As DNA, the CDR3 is TGTGCCAGCAGCTTATCGGGGACAGGGACCTATGGCTACACCTTC.

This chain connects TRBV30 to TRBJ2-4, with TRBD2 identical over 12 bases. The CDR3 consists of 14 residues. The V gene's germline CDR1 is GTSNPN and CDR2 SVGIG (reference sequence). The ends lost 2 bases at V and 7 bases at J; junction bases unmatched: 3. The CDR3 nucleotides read TGTGCCTGGAGTCCAGGGACTAGCGGGAACATTCAGTACTTC. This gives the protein CAWSPGTSGNIQYF. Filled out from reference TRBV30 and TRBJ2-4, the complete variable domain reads SQTIHQWPATLVQPVGSPLSLECTVEGTSNPNLYWYRQAAGRGLQLLFYSVGIGQISSEVPQNLSASRPQDRQFILSSKKLLLSDSGFYLCAWSPGTSGNIQYFGAGTRLSVL.

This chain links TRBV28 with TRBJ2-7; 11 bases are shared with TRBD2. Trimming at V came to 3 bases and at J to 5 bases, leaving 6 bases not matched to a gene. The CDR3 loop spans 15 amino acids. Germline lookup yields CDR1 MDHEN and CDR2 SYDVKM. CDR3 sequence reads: CASSFETSGNNEQYF. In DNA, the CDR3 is TGTGCCAGCAGTTTTGAGACTAGCGGGAACAACGAGCAGTACTTC.

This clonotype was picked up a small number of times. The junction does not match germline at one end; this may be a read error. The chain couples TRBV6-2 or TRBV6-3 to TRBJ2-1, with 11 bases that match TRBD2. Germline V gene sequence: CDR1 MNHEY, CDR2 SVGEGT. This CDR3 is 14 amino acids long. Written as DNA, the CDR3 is TGTGCCATCAGTCGACTAGCGGGGACTCGGGAGCAGTTCTTC. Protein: CAISRLAGTREQFF.

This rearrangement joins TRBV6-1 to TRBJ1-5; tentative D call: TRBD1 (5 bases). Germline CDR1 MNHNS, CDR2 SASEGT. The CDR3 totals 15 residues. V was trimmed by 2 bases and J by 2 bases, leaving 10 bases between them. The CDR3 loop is CASSELGVGNQPQHF. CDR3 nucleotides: TGTGCCAGCAGTGAATTGGGGGTAGGCAATCAGCCCCAGCATTTT.

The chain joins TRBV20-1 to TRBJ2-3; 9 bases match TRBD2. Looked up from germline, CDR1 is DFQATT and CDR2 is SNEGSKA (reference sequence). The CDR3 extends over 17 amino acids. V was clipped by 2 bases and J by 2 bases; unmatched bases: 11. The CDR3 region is CSARRAFLAGPTDTQYF. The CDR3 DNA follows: TGCAGTGCTAGAAGGGCCTTTCTAGCGGGACCCACAGATACGCAGTATTTT.

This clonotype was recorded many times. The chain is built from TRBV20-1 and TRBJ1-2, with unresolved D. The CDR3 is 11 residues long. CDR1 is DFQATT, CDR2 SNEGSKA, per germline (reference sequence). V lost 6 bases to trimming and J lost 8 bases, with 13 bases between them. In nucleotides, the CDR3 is TGCAGTGCCCCCCAGGCACCGGGCTACACCTTC. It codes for CSAPQAPGYTF.